Sequencing of this T cell receptor (beta chain) was carried out in a study of blood T cell repertoires in COVID-19 (dated by TCRdb to 2019 to 2021). Study-level background: The collaborator samples originated in the United States, Italy and Spain and spanned the acute and convalescent phases of COVID-19. The material from the prospective study consisted of cDNA or gDNA derived from T cells, B-cell-depleted T cells, or PBMCs. Deeply sampled blood TCRbeta repertoires from subjects exposed to, actively infected with, or recovered from COVID-19 were included in the dataset. The repertoires were released in a freely available public database intended as a resource for research on the immune response to SARS-CoV-2. Samples were obtained from the ongoing ImmuneRACE study (first 160 participants) and from about 1,300 subjects provided by 6 global collaborators. Sample metadata almost always included a de-identified subject ID, COVID-19 status, age in years and sex. Where HLA class I and class II types were available, the types were taken from metadata supplied by the sample provider, not from assay-based typing. Paper-wide results and their limitations: The quantity of clinical and demographic metadata differed by source and by participant and was supplied without curation.

This clone was observed a single time. Its target antigen remains unknown. The sample holds no much larger clone one base away, and base qualities are not on file. The collaborating institutions used their own protocols to collect whole blood in K2EDTA tubes. Collaborator samples were shipped for TCRbeta analysis as frozen whole blood, isolated PBMCs, or DNA extracted from either sample type. TCRbeta CDR3 regions were amplified from genomic DNA by means of the immunoSEQ Assay, a bias-controlled multiplex PCR. Per the authors' processing: Nucleated cell counts per sample were estimated from amplification of reference gene primers within the assay. To quantify the absolute abundance of each unique TCRbeta CDR3 rearrangement, sequence reads were collapsed and filtered. Productive Simpson clonality was computed per sample as the square root of Simpson's diversity index over productive rearrangements. In its TCRdb copy, this immuneACCESS table keeps in-frame sequences only and misses some clones. Where compared with another copy, unresolved V genes explain less than half of these, and the others have no known cause. Clonal size and the V and J genes are those of that table, whereas D and trimming came from the DNA. The sample table shows over 200,000 clones, and around 80% are seen once. Around 7.9% of the sample is in the top ten clones.

CDR1 and CDR2 (SGHDT, YYEEEE) derive from the germline V gene. V and J are trimmed by 0 bases and 6 bases, and the gene matches miss 11 bases of the junction. From the cysteine up to the phenylalanine, the CDR3 has a length of 17 residues. Of all the DNA, just the CDR3 is kept, 51 bases in frame from base 1. This receptor was taken from a man aged 35 to 55 with active or convalescent COVID-19. The source material was peripheral blood. The chain is made from TRBV5-6 and TRBJ2-2; 7 middle bases align to TRBD2. CDR3 region: CASSLGPERGNAGELFF. In nucleotides, the sequence is TGTGCCAGCAGCTTGGGCCCCGAGCGGGGTAATGCCGGGGAGCTGTTTTTT.